This T cell receptor beta chain stems from a study of T cell responses to AZD1222 COVID-19 vaccine. CDR1 is MNHEY, CDR2 SMNVEV, per germline (reference sequence). This CDR3 is built from 11 residues. Trimming pared 4 bases from V and 1 base from J, leaving 1 base between. This table comes from immunoSEQ multiplex PCR, and its TCRdb copy is limited to in-frame clones, with some not included. The sample contains some 150,000 clones, 80% to 90% of which appear only once. Findings of the study overall: Donors skewed white British and female; clonal diversity was possibly underestimated. Mapped onto spike, vaccine-associated CD4 TCRs spanned it and were dominant at 160-218 and 743-854. At baseline, just 6 or 7 AZD1222 recipients tested seropositive.

Points on this clone: The antigen is not known.

This specimen was peripheral blood, taken after recovery from COVID-19. This chain connects TRBV27 to TRBJ2-5; the D is unclear. The TCR sequence derives from an adult who had recovered from COVID-19. Written as DNA, the CDR3 is TGTGCCAGCAGTTCCCAAGAGACCCAGTACTTC. Translated: CASSSQETQYF.